Listed here are 23 T cell receptor beta chains from one sample, sequenced in a study of T-cell reconstitution after alpha-beta-depleted transplantation in children. During its preparation, the TCRbeta library received unique molecular identifiers. TCRdb reanalysed the PCR reads using MiXCR and keeps one entry per CDR3 protein. This table holds 200,000 to 300,000 distinct CDR3 sequences, about 24% found once. The source material was PBMCs, mostly from graft donor cells, sampled 360 days after TCRalphabeta/CD19-depleted stem cell transplant. All receptors derive from a female patient aged 2-9 years who had a stem cell transplant for congenital amegakaryocytic thrombocytopenia, so the T cells may come from the graft donor.

The sample holds many counts of this clonotype. This chain joins TRBV20-1 and TRBJ2-1; 9 bases are a match to TRBD1. Germline CDR1 reads DFQATT; CDR2 reads SNEGSKA (reference sequence). The CDR3 totals 13 residues. Trimming removed 7 bases from V and 12 bases from J; junction bases left unmatched: 13. CDR3 amino acids: CSGATDRGLMQFF. The CDR3 coding sequence is TGCAGTGGAGCTACGGACAGGGGACTAATGCAGTTCTTC.

This clonotype was seen a few times. The genes are TRBV5-1 and TRBJ2-5; D unresolved. Germline CDR1 SGHRS, CDR2 YFSETQ. Trimming took off 1 base at V and 2 bases at J, with 9 bases between the two ends. CDR3 length equals 14 residues. The CDR3 spells CASSLRTVQETQYF. CDR3 coding DNA: TGCGCCAGCAGCTTGAGAACAGTTCAAGAGACCCAGTACTTC.

This clonotype was recorded many times. The rearrangement joins TRBV5-1 to TRBJ2-2, with 13 bases fitting TRBD2. CDR3 length: 17 amino acids. The junction had 4 bases not matched to a gene; V was cut back by 2 bases and J by 3 bases. Germline V CDR1 and CDR2: SGHRS, YFSETQ. This chain's CDR3 is CASSFRGLAGDTGELFF. CDR3 DNA: TGCGCCAGCAGCTTCAGAGGACTAGCGGGGGACACCGGGGAGCTGTTTTTT.

This clonotype turned up a few times. J is TRBJ2-2 and V is TRBV6-5; no clear D. Per germline, CDR1 MNHEY and CDR2 SVGAGI. V dropped 4 bases and J dropped 2 bases, with 8 bases sitting between them. CDR3 length: 14 residues. The DNA of the CDR3 is TGTGCCAGCAGTTGGCGTCTAAACACCGGGGAGCTGTTTTTT. Protein: CASSWRLNTGELFF.

The chain employs TRBV20-1 and TRBJ2-5, with TRBD2 matching 9 bases. The CDR3 loop spans 16 amino acids. J was trimmed by 2 bases and V by 1 base; bases with no gene match: 8. The V gene's germline CDR1 is DFQATT and CDR2 SNEGSKA (reference sequence). CDR3 sequence: CSARGGAGGTQETQYF. The CDR3 DNA follows: TGCAGTGCTAGAGGTGGGGCGGGAGGGACTCAAGAGACCCAGTACTTC.

This clonotype has at least ten counts. CDR3 nucleotides: TGCGCCAGCAGCCAGAGAGGTGGGGTAATGAACACTGAAGCTTTCTTT. As protein: CASSQRGGVMNTEAFF. The rearrangement joins TRBV4-1 to TRBJ1-1; D remains ambiguous. Germline V CDR1 and CDR2: MGHRA, YSYEKL. The length of the CDR3 is 16 residues. With 3 bases removed from V and 0 bases from J, the gap between germline ends came to 14 bases.

The gene calls are TRBV12-3 or TRBV12-4 and TRBJ2-7; TRBD2 matches at 12 bases. The CDR3 spans 15 residues. V lost 2 bases, J lost 7 bases, and 6 bases stayed unmatched. The CDR3 coding sequence is TGTGCCAGCAGTTTACTAGCGGGGGGGCCTGGGGAGCAGTACTTC. It codes for CASSLLAGGPGEQYF.

This clonotype appeared a few times. This chain links TRBV10-3 with TRBJ2-3; 9 positions match TRBD2. Looked up from germline, CDR1 is ENHRY and CDR2 is SYGVKD. This CDR3 comprises 15 residues. The V segment lost 8 bases and the J segment 2 bases; nucleotides outside the gene matches: 8. The CDR3 protein is CAISGLARLTDTQYF. For the CDR3, the DNA is TGTGCCATCTCCGGACTAGCGCGACTCACAGATACGCAGTATTTT.

This clonotype was detected only a few times. The chain employs TRBV21-1 and TRBJ1-5; the D call of TRBD1 is as the table states it, not checked on the DNA. TRBV21-1 has pseudogene status. CDR3 size: 17 residues. The CDR3: CASSNNPGWVSNQPQHF. In nucleotides, the CDR3 is TGTGCCAGCAGCAATAACCCTGGCTGGGTAAGCAATCAGCCCCAGCATTTT.

The table lists this clonotype with a few counts. The chain joins TRBV12-3 or TRBV12-4 to TRBJ2-1, with TRBD2 matching 14 bases. After removal of 6 bases from V and 2 bases from J, the junction contained 9 bases not matched to a gene. This CDR3 is 18 amino acids long. The CDR3 reads CASRNGTSGSPTYNEQFF. The CDR3 region has the DNA TGTGCCAGCAGGAACGGGACTAGCGGGAGTCCTACCTACAATGAGCAGTTCTTC.

The table lists this clonotype with many counts. The rearrangement links TRBV4-2 to TRBJ2-7, with D tentatively TRBD1 or TRBD2 (5 bases each). CDR1 and CDR2 (germline): LGHNA, YNFKEQ. CDR3 size: 14 residues. Trimming stripped 4 bases from V and 6 bases from J, with 16 bases between. CDR3 DNA: TGTGCCAGCAGCCCACCTCAGGGTGCGGGCGAGCAGTACTTC. It is translated as CASSPPQGAGEQYF.

The rearrangement uses TRBV12-3 or TRBV12-4 and TRBJ2-3, with D possibly being TRBD1 (7 bases). This CDR3 has 15 amino acids. V shed 3 bases and J shed 8 bases, with 18 bases lying between them. Written as DNA, the CDR3 is TGTGCCAGCAGTTTTTCCCAGGGGGGCTCGTCTACGCAGTATTTT. Translation gives CASSFSQGGSSTQYF.

This clonotype showed up just a few times. The chain recombines TRBV10-3 with TRBJ2-2; TRBD2 agrees at 11 bases. Losses at the gene ends were 3 bases for V and 5 bases for J; bases not matched to a gene: 5. CDR1 is ENHRY, CDR2 SYGVKD, per germline. The CDR3 runs to 16 residues. CDR3 protein: CAISELAGETTGELFF. CDR3 nucleotide sequence: TGTGCCATCAGTGAACTAGCGGGAGAAACAACCGGGGAGCTGTTTTTT.

There are a few counts of this clonotype. The V gene is TRBV6-2 or TRBV6-3, the J gene TRBJ2-2; 8 nucleotides line up with TRBD1. After removal of 6 bases from V and 4 bases from J, the junction contained 7 bases not matched to a gene. Germline CDR1 and CDR2: MNHEY and SVGEGT. This CDR3 region has 15 residues. The CDR3 loop reads CASRRTGGSTGELFF. In DNA form, the CDR3 reads TGTGCCAGCAGGAGAACAGGGGGTAGCACCGGGGAGCTGTTTTTT.

This clonotype was found once. This chain joins TRBV2 and TRBJ1-1; D gene ambiguous. Between the trimmed V and J ends, which lost 8 bases and 1 base, there was a span of 11 bases. The germline V gene encodes CDR1 SNHLY and CDR2 FYNNEI. This CDR3 is built from 13 residues. CDR3 loop: CASGRVRNTEAFF. As DNA, the CDR3 is TGTGCCAGCGGACGGGTTAGGAACACTGAAGCTTTCTTT.

The chain's CDR3 is CASSFASGGTEAFF. Written as DNA, the CDR3 is TGTGCCAGCAGCTTCGCCTCCGGGGGCACTGAAGCTTTCTTT. This sequence joins TRBV5-5 and TRBJ1-1; D is possibly TRBD1 (5 bases). Germline lookup yields CDR1 SGHKS and CDR2 YYEKEE (reference sequence). V was pared by 2 bases and J by 4 bases, with 12 bases between. The CDR3 has 14 residues.

This chain connects TRBV20-1 to TRBJ2-4; D might be TRBD1 (6 bases). Germline V gene lookup returns CDR1 DFQATT and CDR2 SNEGSKA (reference sequence). The V end was cut by 5 bases, the J end by 6 bases, with 17 bases between. The CDR3 has 14 amino acids. The CDR3 loop is CSADRGGGLNIQYF. Here the CDR3 DNA reads TGCAGTGCTGACAGAGGGGGTGGGTTAAACATTCAGTACTTC.

The genes are TRBV2 and TRBJ1-2; D unclear. Trimming removed 0 bases at V and 9 bases at J, with 14 bases between. This CDR3 has 14 residues. CDR1 SNHLY and CDR2 FYNNEI come from the germline V gene. DNA for the CDR3: TGTGCCAGCAGTGAAGCAGGAGGGTTGAGGAGCTACACCTTC. Its protein is CASSEAGGLRSYTF.

The chain uses TRBV30 and TRBJ2-7; D perhaps matches TRBD2 (6 bases). The CDR3 spans 13 residues. Trimming took 2 bases from V and 3 from J, leaving 11 bases between them. The germline V gene encodes CDR1 GTSNPN and CDR2 SVGIG (reference sequence). CDR3 protein: CAWSYIGGYEQYF. The CDR3 nucleotides are TGTGCCTGGAGTTACATCGGGGGCTACGAGCAGTACTTC.

The CDR3 loop is CASTPGGEQYF. The CDR3 DNA reads TGTGCCAGCACCCCCGGGGGCGAGCAGTACTTC. The chain carries TRBV7-9 and TRBJ2-7; D is possibly TRBD2 (6 bases). The CDR3 consists of 11 residues. Trimming took off 7 bases at V and 6 bases at J, with 10 bases between the two ends. Germline loops: CDR1 SEHNR, CDR2 FQNEAQ (reference sequence).

The J gene is TRBJ2-5, the V gene TRBV10-3; weak D call: TRBD2 (7 bases). CDR3 length equals 16 residues. Trimming stripped 7 bases from V and 4 bases from J, with 22 bases between. Germline CDR1 reads ENHRY; CDR2 reads SYGVKD. CDR3 protein: CAIKSSHGLGGETQYF. DNA for the CDR3: TGTGCCATCAAGTCTTCTCATGGACTAGGGGGAGAGACCCAGTACTTC.

The rearrangement links TRBV20-1 to TRBJ2-7; TRBD2 matches at 8 bases. The CDR3 has 14 residues. CDR1 DFQATT and CDR2 SNEGSKA come from the germline V gene (reference sequence). V lost 0 bases, J lost 4 bases, and 5 bases stayed unmatched. The CDR3 loop reads CSARDPLAGYEQYF. CDR3 sequence (DNA): TGCAGTGCTAGAGATCCGTTAGCGGGGTACGAGCAGTACTTC.

This clonotype was seen only a few times. The rearrangement links TRBV3-1 to TRBJ2-1, with D perhaps being TRBD1 or TRBD2 (6 bases each). Germline assignment: CDR1 LGHDT and CDR2 YNNKEL (reference sequence). The CDR3 is 17 residues long. V lost 5 bases to trimming and J lost 4 bases, with 21 bases between them. The CDR3 spells CASSYCRGVPTYNEQFF. The DNA for the CDR3 is TGTGCCAGCAGCTACTGTAGGGGGGTCCCAACATACAATGAGCAGTTCTTC.